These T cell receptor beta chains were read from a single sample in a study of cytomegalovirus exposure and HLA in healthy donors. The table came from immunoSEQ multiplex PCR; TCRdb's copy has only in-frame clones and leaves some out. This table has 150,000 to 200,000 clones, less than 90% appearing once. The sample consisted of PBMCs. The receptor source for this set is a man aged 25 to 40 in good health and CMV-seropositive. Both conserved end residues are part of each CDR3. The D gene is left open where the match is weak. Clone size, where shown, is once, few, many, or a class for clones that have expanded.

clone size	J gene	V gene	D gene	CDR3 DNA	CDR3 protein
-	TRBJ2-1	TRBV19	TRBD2	TGTGCCAGTAGTGCGAGCGGGAGATTCGCACATGAGCAGTTCTTC	CASSASGRFAHEQFF
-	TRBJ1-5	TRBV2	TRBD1	TGTGCCAGCAGGCGCGAATCAGGGGGCACTCAGCCCCAGCATTTT	CASRRESGGTQPQHF
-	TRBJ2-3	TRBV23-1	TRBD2	TGCGCCTGCAATGGGTTGGCTAGCGGGGAATACAGCACAGATACGCAGTATTTT	CACNGLASGEYSTDTQYF
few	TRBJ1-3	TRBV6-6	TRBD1	TGTGCCAGCAGTATCGGGACAGCTGGAAACACCATATATTTT	CASSIGTAGNTIYF
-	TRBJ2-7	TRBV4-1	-	TGCGCCAGCAGCCAAGTGTCCAGCGGAGATTACGAGCAGTACTTC	CASSQVSSGDYEQYF
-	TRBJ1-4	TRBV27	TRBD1	TGTGCCAGCAGTTCACCCGACAGGGGGGATGAAAAACTGTTTTTT	CASSSPDRGDEKLFF
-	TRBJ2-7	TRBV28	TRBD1	TGTGCCAGCACTGGGACAGATACCTACGAGCAGTACTTC	CASTGTDTYEQYF
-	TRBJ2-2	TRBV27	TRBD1	TGTGCCAGCAGCCCCCGGGACAGAAACACCGGGGAGCTGTTTTTT	CASSPRDRNTGELFF
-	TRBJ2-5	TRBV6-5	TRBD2	TGTGCCAGCAGTTACTCCCCGGGAGGGGGCCAAGAGACCCAGTACTTC	CASSYSPGGGQETQYF
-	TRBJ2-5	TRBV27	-	TGTGCCAGCAGTGCCAATAGCCCCCCGGTACAAGAGACCCAGTACTTC	CASSANSPPVQETQYF
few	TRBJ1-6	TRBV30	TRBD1	TGTGCCTGGGGACAGGGGGCAAATTCACCCCTCCACTTT	CAWGQGANSPLHF
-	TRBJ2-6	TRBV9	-	TGTGCCAGCAGCGTAGAGGGGCGTCGGGCTGGGGCCAACGTCCTGACTTTC	CASSVEGRRAGANVLTF
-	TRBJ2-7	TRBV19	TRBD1	TGTGCCAGCGCTCGGGGACAGGGACCTTACGAGCAGTACTTC	CASARGQGPYEQYF
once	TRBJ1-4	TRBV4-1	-	TGCGCCAGCAGCCAAGATCTGGGGGGAACTAATGAAAAACTGTTTTTT	CASSQDLGGTNEKLFF
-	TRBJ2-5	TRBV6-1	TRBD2	TGTGCCAGCTGTGAGGCCACTAGCGGGATTTTGTACCAAGAGACCCAGTACTTC	CASCEATSGILYQETQYF
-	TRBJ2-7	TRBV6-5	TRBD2	TGTGCCAGCAGTTACTCGATGCGGGGGGAGCAGTACTTC	CASSYSMRGEQYF
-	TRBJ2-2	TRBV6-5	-	TGTGCCAGCAGTTTCCTGACCGGGGAGCTGTTTTTT	CASSFLTGELFF
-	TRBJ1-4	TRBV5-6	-	TGTGCCAGCAGCTTTGGCAGCGCAACTAATGAAAAACTGTTTTTT	CASSFGSATNEKLFF
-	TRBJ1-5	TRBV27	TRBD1	TGTGCCAGCAGGCCTGGAGGGGGCTACCAGCCCCAGCATTTT	CASRPGGGYQPQHF
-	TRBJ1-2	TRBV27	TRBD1	TGTGCCAGCAGTTCACCGGGACAGGGGAGAGGCTACACCTTC	CASSSPGQGRGYTF
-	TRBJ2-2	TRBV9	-	TGTGCCAGCAGCGTAGCTACGAACACCGGGGAGCTGTTTTTT	CASSVATNTGELFF
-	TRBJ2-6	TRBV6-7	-	TGTGCCAGCACCCTGAGCTCTGGGGCCAACGTCCTGACTTTC	CASTLSSGANVLTF
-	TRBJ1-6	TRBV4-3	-	TGCGCCAGCAGCCAAGATGAACACGCGTGGAGTTCACCCCTCCACTTT	CASSQDEHAWSSPLHF